The 23 T cell receptor beta chains presented below share a single source sample, sequenced in a study of shared clonotypes between healthy human individuals. The repertoire was sequenced with immunoSEQ multiplex PCR; TCRdb's copy has only in-frame clones and lacks some. The top ten hold 1.8% of the sample, which has 600,000 to 750,000 clones, just under 75% seen once. Material for sequencing was memory CD4+ T cells sorted from blood. Subset indicated: CD45RA-negative fraction. These TCRs come from a woman in her twenties or thirties in good health.

This rearrangement joins TRBV10-2 to TRBJ2-3, with 9 nucleotides matching TRBD2. Germline-derived CDR1 and CDR2 are WSHSY and SAAADI. Trimming took 6 bases from V and 3 from J; bases not matched to a gene: 10. CDR3 length: 16 amino acids. CDR3 sequence: CASRASGRRGTDTQYF. The CDR3 DNA follows: TGCGCCAGCAGAGCAAGCGGGAGGAGGGGAACAGATACGCAGTATTTT.

V and J are TRBV6-5 and TRBJ2-1; possible D gene TRBD2, 6 bases. Germline V lookup: CDR1 MNHEY, CDR2 SVGAGI. The V and J ends lost 4 bases and 8 bases respectively, with 18 bases between them. The CDR3 contains 15 residues. The CDR3 protein is CASSSPSHGGHEQFF. For the CDR3, the DNA is TGTGCCAGCAGTTCGCCAAGCCACGGAGGGCATGAGCAGTTCTTC.

CDR3 sequence: CASSAHGTRADTQYF. As DNA, the CDR3 is TGTGCCAGCAGCGCCCACGGGACTAGGGCAGATACGCAGTATTTT. The chain carries TRBV7-7 and TRBJ2-3, with 8 bases matching TRBD2. CDR1 SSHAT and CDR2 FNYEAQ come from the germline V gene (reference sequence). This CDR3 is built from 15 residues. The V gene end was trimmed by 5 bases and the J gene end by 4 bases; junction bases not matched to a gene: 8.

This clone occurred a few times. The chain employs TRBV6-1 and TRBJ1-5; 7 bases line up with TRBD1. Losses at the gene ends were 4 bases for V and 0 bases for J; bases not matched to a gene: 9. CDR1 and CDR2 from the germline V gene are MNHNS and SASEGT. This CDR3 has 17 residues. The CDR3 is CASSARTGVYSNQPQHF. CDR3 nucleotide sequence: TGTGCCAGCAGTGCAAGAACAGGGGTGTATAGCAATCAGCCCCAGCATTTT.

The CDR3 nucleotides read TGTGCCAGCAGCTTGGCCTTCGAGCGTTGGGGTCAAGAGACCCAGTACTTC. Amino acid sequence: CASSLAFERWGQETQYF. This chain uses TRBV5-4 with TRBJ2-5; D is uncertain. Germline loops: CDR1 SGHNT, CDR2 YYREEE (reference sequence). The CDR3 has 17 amino acids. V was shortened by 0 bases and J by 2 bases, with 17 bases between the two germline ends.

The chain uses TRBV6-1 and TRBJ1-2; 7 bases line up with TRBD1. Germline CDR1 reads MNHNS; CDR2 reads SASEGT. V lost 3 bases, J lost 4 bases, and 2 bases stayed unmatched. The CDR3 has 13 amino acids. The CDR3 is CASSDSGGYGYTF. In DNA, the CDR3 is TGTGCCAGCAGTGATTCAGGGGGCTATGGCTACACCTTC.

V and J are TRBV6-5 and TRBJ2-5, with 9 bases aligning to TRBD1. This CDR3 is 13 amino acids long. Losses at the gene ends were 6 bases for V and 5 bases for J; bases not matched to a gene: 4. Germline CDR1 is MNHEY and CDR2 is SVGAGI. DNA for the CDR3: TGTGCCAGCAGAAGGACAGGGGATGAGACCCAGTACTTC. Amino acids: CASRRTGDETQYF.

With regard to this clone: With only one base between it and a far larger clone, this is likely a read error. Other nucleotide sequences from this sample produce the same CDR3. This chain uses TRBV30 with TRBJ2-7; D is unresolved. V gave up 0 bases and J gave up 1 base, with 1 base separating them. This CDR3 is 11 amino acids long. Germline V gene lookup returns CDR1 GTSNPN and CDR2 SVGIG (reference sequence). This chain's CDR3 is CAWSVSYEQYF. The DNA for the CDR3 is TGTGCCTGGAGTGTATCCTACGAGCAGTACTTC.

The chain has TRBV11-3 and TRBJ2-2; D ambiguous. CDR1 is SGHNT and CDR2 is YENEEA in the germline V gene. This CDR3 contains 14 residues. V gave up 5 bases and J gave up 6 bases, with 13 bases separating them. CDR3 DNA: TGTGCCAGCAGCCTTAGTGGCGCGCCCGGGGAGCTGTTTTTT. The encoded protein is CASSLSGAPGELFF.

This chain links TRBV5-1 with TRBJ2-1; a weak D match, TRBD2 (6 bases). Per germline, CDR1 SGHRS and CDR2 YFSETQ. CDR3 length equals 16 residues. V shed 7 bases and J shed 9 bases, with 26 bases lying between them. The CDR3 DNA reads as TGCGCCAGCGACGGCGGGGCCCAACGGAGCGGTGGTGAGCAGTTCTTC. Its protein is CASDGGAQRSGGEQFF.

This clone was seen many times. The chain couples TRBV2 to TRBJ2-7, with a possible D match to TRBD1 (6 bases). Germline V CDR1 and CDR2: SNHLY, FYNNEI. V was pared by 6 bases and J by 0 bases, with 9 bases between. The CDR3 consists of 13 residues. The CDR3 reads CASRRTDSYEQYF. The DNA for the CDR3 is TGTGCCAGCAGAAGGACAGACTCCTACGAGCAGTACTTC.

The chain recombines TRBV9 with TRBJ2-2; D gene ambiguous. V shed 2 bases and J shed 4 bases, with 12 bases lying between them. The germline gives CDR1 SGDLS, CDR2 YYNGEE. This CDR3 has 15 amino acids. CDR3 residues: CASSVATRGTGELFF. The CDR3 nucleotides are TGTGCCAGCAGCGTGGCCACCCGAGGCACCGGGGAGCTGTTTTTT.

The chain carries TRBV27 and TRBJ1-5, with D possibly being TRBD1 (5 bases). Trimming stripped 5 bases from V and 0 bases from J, with 17 bases between. The CDR3 totals 17 residues. Germline CDR1 MNHEY, CDR2 SMNVEV (reference sequence). CDR3 sequence (DNA): TGTGCCAGCAGTCACAATCCGGGACCGAATAGCAATCAGCCCCAGCATTTT. Amino acid sequence: CASSHNPGPNSNQPQHF.

The V gene is TRBV18, the J gene TRBJ2-5; 7 bases are shared with TRBD1. V trimming: 5 bases; J trimming: 5 bases; junction bases outside the gene matches: 14. This CDR3 contains 16 residues. Per germline, CDR1 KGHSH and CDR2 LQKENI. The CDR3, as DNA: TGTGCCAGCTCAGAGCAGACAGGGAATAACTTGGAGACCCAGTACTTC. Protein product: CASSEQTGNNLETQYF.

The V gene is TRBV2, the J gene TRBJ1-1, with D maybe TRBD1 (6 bases). Looked up from germline, CDR1 is SNHLY and CDR2 is FYNNEI. V gave up 8 bases and J gave up 1 base, with 14 bases separating them. This CDR3 spans 14 amino acids. CDR3 in amino acids: CASARGQRNTEAFF. CDR3 in DNA: TGTGCCAGCGCAAGAGGACAGCGGAACACTGAAGCTTTCTTT.

This sequence joins TRBV29-1 and TRBJ2-2; no clear D gene. The CDR3 extends over 12 amino acids. V was shortened by 2 bases and J by 2 bases, with 3 bases between the two germline ends. Germline lookup yields CDR1 SQVTM and CDR2 ANQGSEA. CDR3 protein: CSVEQNTGELFF. The CDR3 DNA sequence: TGCAGCGTTGAACAAAACACCGGGGAGCTGTTTTTT.

There are many counts of this clone. The chain combines TRBV28 with TRBJ1-1; possibly TRBD1 for D (5 bases). Germline CDR1 and CDR2: MDHEN and SYDVKM. CDR3 length: 12 residues. The V gene lost 6 bases and the J gene lost 13 bases, with 18 bases spanning the gap. CDR3 sequence (DNA): TGTGCCAGCAGGCTAGGGGCCAGGCAGGTTTTCTTT. This translates into CASRLGARQVFF.

The rearrangement uses TRBV5-1 and TRBJ2-2, with 7 nucleotides matching TRBD1. With 5 bases clipped from V and 3 bases from J, the junction kept 7 bases outside the gene matches. The CDR3 runs to 15 residues. The germline CDR1 and CDR2 sequences are SGHRS and YFSETQ. CDR3 protein: CASSKGGADTGELFF. The CDR3 DNA reads as TGCGCCAGCAGTAAAGGGGGCGCGGACACCGGGGAGCTGTTTTTT.

This chain connects TRBV10-2 to TRBJ2-7; 11 bases align to TRBD2. The junction had 8 bases not matched to a gene; V was cut back by 7 bases and J by 3 bases. Germline CDR1 WSHSY, CDR2 SAAADI. The CDR3 spans 15 residues. CDR3 DNA sequence: TGCGCCAGCAAGCTAAGACTAGCGGGAAACTACGAGCAGTACTTC. It encodes CASKLRLAGNYEQYF.

V is TRBV19 and J is TRBJ2-3; maybe TRBD1 (6 bases). CDR3 length: 17 amino acids. CDR1 LNHDA and CDR2 SQIVND come from the germline V gene (reference sequence). Trimming removed 5 bases at V and 5 bases at J, with 23 bases between. The CDR3 here is CASSPNPGIRGGDTQYF. CDR3 sequence (DNA): TGTGCCAGTAGTCCGAACCCAGGGATCCGAGGGGGAGATACGCAGTATTTT.

This clone was picked up a small number of times. The V call is TRBV6-6, the J call TRBJ2-7; 8 nucleotides align to TRBD1. From germline, CDR1 is MNHNY and CDR2 SVGAGI (reference sequence). V trimming: 1 base; J trimming: 5 bases; junction bases outside the gene matches: 1. There are 13 residues in the CDR3. This CDR3 reads CASSYWTGNEQYF. The CDR3 DNA reads as TGTGCCAGCAGTTACTGGACAGGGAACGAGCAGTACTTC.

This clone appeared a single time. This chain connects TRBV6-5 to TRBJ1-2, with no clear D. V lost 8 bases, J lost 3 bases, and 19 bases lay in between. Germline loops: CDR1 MNHEY, CDR2 SVGAGI. This CDR3 is 15 amino acids long. CDR3 protein: CASGRLGQKYYGYTF. The CDR3 DNA reads TGTGCCAGCGGGAGGTTGGGTCAGAAATACTATGGCTACACCTTC.

This chain uses TRBV7-2 with TRBJ2-1; 11 bases agree with TRBD2. CDR3 length: 17 residues. J gave up 4 bases and V 1 base, and 6 bases lay outside the gene matches. Germline V gene sequence: CDR1 SGHTA, CDR2 FQGNSA. As DNA, the CDR3 is TGTGCCAGCAGCTTAGGGACTAGCGGGCTCGGGTACAATGAGCAGTTCTTC. Translated: CASSLGTSGLGYNEQFF. The full variable domain, completed using reference TRBV7-2 and TRBJ2-1, is GAGVSQSPSNKVTEKGKDVELRCDPISGHTALYWYRQSLGQGLEFLIYFQGNSAPDKSGLPSDRFSAERTGGSVSTLTIQRTQQEDSAVYLCASSLGTSGLGYNEQFFGPGTRLTVL.